These 19 T cell receptor beta chains came from one sample sequenced in a study of T-cell memory formation after mild COVID-19. MiXCR was run by TCRdb on the 5' RACE reads, yielding one entry per CDR3 protein. The sample lists around 250,000 distinct CDR3 sequences; 16% were seen once. The specimen sequenced was PBMCs or a T cell subset sorted from them (not recorded which). All receptors derive from a man aged 18 to 29 who had mild COVID-19 (a few samples of this study predate the infection). Cell type and time point are not known.

CDR3 amino acids: CSARTSGGDTQYF. The CDR3, as DNA: TGCAGTGCCCGGACTAGCGGGGGGGATACGCAGTATTTT. The rearrangement joins TRBV20-1 to TRBJ2-3; TRBD2 agrees at 14 bases. J was trimmed by 6 bases and V by 6 bases; bases with no gene match: 2. CDR3 length: 13 amino acids. Germline V CDR1 and CDR2: DFQATT, SNEGSKA (reference sequence).

This clonotype was seen a handful of times. V is TRBV25-1 and J is TRBJ2-5, with 9 positions matching TRBD1. From germline, CDR1 is MGHDK and CDR2 SYGVNS. The CDR3 contains 15 residues. With 4 bases clipped from V and 4 bases from J, the junction kept 7 bases outside the gene matches. Here the CDR3 reads CASSAHTGGRETQYF. The DNA of the CDR3 is TGTGCCAGCAGTGCTCACACAGGGGGCAGAGAGACCCAGTACTTC.

This clonotype came up a few times. The rearrangement joins TRBV12-3 or TRBV12-4 to TRBJ2-3; possibly TRBD2 for D (6 bases). The CDR3 consists of 15 residues. Deletions cut 1 base from V and 1 base from J, with 9 bases between. The CDR3 bases are TGTGCCAGCAGTTTAGGGTCGGGGGGCACAGATACGCAGTATTTT. It specifies CASSLGSGGTDTQYF.

The rearrangement uses TRBV4-1 and TRBJ1-5, with 9 bases fitting TRBD1. V shed 1 base and J 0 bases; nucleotides not matched to a gene: 7. The CDR3 loop spans 18 amino acids. Germline-derived CDR1 and CDR2 are MGHRA and YSYEKL. CDR3 region: CASSQVGTGRNSNQPQHF. The CDR3 DNA sequence: TGCGCCAGCAGCCAAGTAGGGACAGGGAGAAATAGCAATCAGCCCCAGCATTTT.

Written as DNA, the CDR3 is TGCAGCGTTGCCCGAAGACAAGCCTACGAGCAGTACTTC. Its protein product is CSVARRQAYEQYF. This chain connects TRBV29-1 to TRBJ2-7; D is unclear. Trimming removed 4 bases from V and 2 bases from J, with 12 bases in between. Germline lookup yields CDR1 SQVTM and CDR2 ANQGSEA. The CDR3 is 13 amino acids.

The CDR3 DNA reads as TGTGCCAGCAGGTCGTCCGGAAGGAATGAGCAGTTCTTC. Protein sequence: CASRSSGRNEQFF. This chain connects TRBV6-1 to TRBJ2-1; no firm D call. Germline values: CDR1 MNHNS, CDR2 SASEGT. The V end was cut by 6 bases, the J end by 7 bases, with 13 bases between. This CDR3 spans 13 amino acids.

This clonotype occurred a few times. J is TRBJ1-4 and V is TRBV12-3 or TRBV12-4, with unresolved D. The CDR3 has 14 amino acids. Trimming pared 8 bases from V and 3 bases from J, leaving 13 bases between. The CDR3 sequence is CASGPSGANEKLFF. As DNA, the CDR3 is TGTGCCAGCGGTCCCAGCGGGGCTAATGAAAAACTGTTTTTT.

The chain links TRBV9 to TRBJ2-2; 7 bases are shared with TRBD1. Unmatched junction bases numbered 9, after V lost 0 bases and J lost 7 bases. This CDR3 comprises 16 residues. Per germline, CDR1 SGDLS and CDR2 YYNGEE. CDR3 region: CASSVAERGLGGELFF. The DNA for the CDR3 is TGTGCCAGCAGCGTAGCTGAGAGGGGGCTTGGCGGGGAGCTGTTTTTT.

This clonotype was detected a few times. The rearrangement links TRBV15 to TRBJ2-3; 14 positions agree with TRBD2. CDR1 LNHNV and CDR2 YYDKDF come from the germline V gene (reference sequence). The junction had 2 bases not matched to a gene; V was cut back by 5 bases and J by 4 bases. The CDR3 has 15 amino acids. In nucleotides, the CDR3 is TGTGCCACCAGCCCGGGACTAGCGGGGGCAGATACGCAGTATTTT. Translating it yields CATSPGLAGADTQYF.

J is TRBJ1-4 and V is TRBV27; D is uncertain. The CDR3 is made up of 15 amino acids. Trimming left V 4 bases short and J 5 bases short, with 14 bases between. Germline-derived CDR1 and CDR2 are MNHEY and SMNVEV (reference sequence). The CDR3 spells CASSSLFRMNEKLFF. In nucleotides, the CDR3 is TGTGCCAGCAGTTCGCTCTTCCGGATGAATGAAAAACTGTTTTTT.

The chain joins TRBV29-1 to TRBJ2-1, with D maybe TRBD2 (5 bases). The CDR3 is 11 residues long. V lost 6 bases to trimming and J lost 9 bases, with 12 bases between them. Germline-derived CDR1 and CDR2 are SQVTM and ANQGSEA. CDR3: CSVAEGIEQFF. The CDR3, as DNA: TGCAGCGTAGCCGAGGGAATTGAGCAGTTCTTC.

The chain links TRBV3-1 to TRBJ2-5; D is perhaps TRBD1 or TRBD2 (5 bases each). The germline V gene encodes CDR1 LGHDT and CDR2 YNNKEL (reference sequence). V gave up 4 bases and J gave up 1 base, with 13 bases separating them. The CDR3 length is 15 residues. CDR3 coding DNA: TGTGCCAGCAGCCGACCTCCGGGGCTCCAAGAGACCCAGTACTTC. This encodes CASSRPPGLQETQYF.

This clonotype was detected once. The chain is built from TRBV7-9 and TRBJ2-1, with 10 nucleotides matching TRBD1. Germline V gives CDR1 SEHNR, CDR2 FQNEAQ (reference sequence). Trimming cost V 4 bases and J 8 bases; bases outside gene matches: 8. The CDR3 sequence is 15 residues long. CDR3 region: CASSSGQGNRDEQFF. DNA of the CDR3: TGTGCCAGCAGCTCGGGACAGGGGAACCGCGATGAGCAGTTCTTC.

This clonotype was seen a handful of times. The V and J genes are TRBV5-1 and TRBJ1-1, with unresolved D. The CDR3 contains 15 residues. Trimming left V 4 bases short and J 1 base short, with 14 bases between. Germline V gene data show CDR1 as SGHRS and CDR2 as YFSETQ. DNA of the CDR3: TGCGCCAGCAGCCCTCAGGTGGCGGGGAACACTGAAGCTTTCTTT. Protein sequence: CASSPQVAGNTEAFF.

The genes are TRBV18 and TRBJ2-3; no clear D gene. CDR1 is KGHSH and CDR2 is LQKENI in the germline V gene. V lost 4 bases and J 5 bases, leaving 13 bases between the germline ends. The CDR3 extends over 14 amino acids. CDR3 sequence: CASSQRPPGDTQYF. CDR3 coding DNA: TGTGCCAGCTCACAAAGGCCCCCGGGAGATACGCAGTATTTT.

This clonotype was recorded many times. CDR3 amino acids: CASSGEREQFF. In DNA, the CDR3 is TGTGCCAGCAGTGGGGAGAGGGAGCAGTTCTTC. The chain uses TRBV12-3 or TRBV12-4 and TRBJ2-1; a possible D gene is TRBD2 (5 bases). Trimming pared 5 bases from V and 10 bases from J, leaving 9 bases between. CDR3 length: 11 amino acids.

The chain carries TRBV13 and TRBJ2-2; D is perhaps TRBD2 (5 bases). Germline V CDR1 and CDR2: PRHDT, FYEKMQ (reference sequence). Trimming cost V 5 bases and J 6 bases, with 10 bases left between them. The CDR3 covers 13 residues. CDR3: CASSPVRAGELFF. For the CDR3, the DNA is TGTGCCAGCAGCCCTGTGAGGGCCGGGGAGCTGTTTTTT.

A few counts support this clonotype. The chain couples TRBV28 to TRBJ2-2; D perhaps matches TRBD1 (6 bases). The V end lost 6 bases, the J end lost 1 base, and 12 bases lay between the germline ends. The CDR3 runs 15 residues. Germline CDR1 reads MDHEN; CDR2 reads SYDVKM. The CDR3 region has the DNA TGTGCCAGCAGGCGCTCACAGGGGAACACCGGGGAGCTGTTTTTT. Its protein is CASRRSQGNTGELFF.

The table lists this clonotype with a few counts. The genes are TRBV5-1 and TRBJ2-7; D remains ambiguous. The CDR3 totals 15 residues. Trimming removed 4 bases from V and 5 bases from J, with 19 bases in between. Per the germline V gene, CDR1 is SGHRS and CDR2 is YFSETQ. CDR3 DNA sequence: TGCGCCAGCAGCCTCCGGCGTCTGCCCGAGCACGAGCAGTACTTC. The encoded protein is CASSLRRLPEHEQYF.